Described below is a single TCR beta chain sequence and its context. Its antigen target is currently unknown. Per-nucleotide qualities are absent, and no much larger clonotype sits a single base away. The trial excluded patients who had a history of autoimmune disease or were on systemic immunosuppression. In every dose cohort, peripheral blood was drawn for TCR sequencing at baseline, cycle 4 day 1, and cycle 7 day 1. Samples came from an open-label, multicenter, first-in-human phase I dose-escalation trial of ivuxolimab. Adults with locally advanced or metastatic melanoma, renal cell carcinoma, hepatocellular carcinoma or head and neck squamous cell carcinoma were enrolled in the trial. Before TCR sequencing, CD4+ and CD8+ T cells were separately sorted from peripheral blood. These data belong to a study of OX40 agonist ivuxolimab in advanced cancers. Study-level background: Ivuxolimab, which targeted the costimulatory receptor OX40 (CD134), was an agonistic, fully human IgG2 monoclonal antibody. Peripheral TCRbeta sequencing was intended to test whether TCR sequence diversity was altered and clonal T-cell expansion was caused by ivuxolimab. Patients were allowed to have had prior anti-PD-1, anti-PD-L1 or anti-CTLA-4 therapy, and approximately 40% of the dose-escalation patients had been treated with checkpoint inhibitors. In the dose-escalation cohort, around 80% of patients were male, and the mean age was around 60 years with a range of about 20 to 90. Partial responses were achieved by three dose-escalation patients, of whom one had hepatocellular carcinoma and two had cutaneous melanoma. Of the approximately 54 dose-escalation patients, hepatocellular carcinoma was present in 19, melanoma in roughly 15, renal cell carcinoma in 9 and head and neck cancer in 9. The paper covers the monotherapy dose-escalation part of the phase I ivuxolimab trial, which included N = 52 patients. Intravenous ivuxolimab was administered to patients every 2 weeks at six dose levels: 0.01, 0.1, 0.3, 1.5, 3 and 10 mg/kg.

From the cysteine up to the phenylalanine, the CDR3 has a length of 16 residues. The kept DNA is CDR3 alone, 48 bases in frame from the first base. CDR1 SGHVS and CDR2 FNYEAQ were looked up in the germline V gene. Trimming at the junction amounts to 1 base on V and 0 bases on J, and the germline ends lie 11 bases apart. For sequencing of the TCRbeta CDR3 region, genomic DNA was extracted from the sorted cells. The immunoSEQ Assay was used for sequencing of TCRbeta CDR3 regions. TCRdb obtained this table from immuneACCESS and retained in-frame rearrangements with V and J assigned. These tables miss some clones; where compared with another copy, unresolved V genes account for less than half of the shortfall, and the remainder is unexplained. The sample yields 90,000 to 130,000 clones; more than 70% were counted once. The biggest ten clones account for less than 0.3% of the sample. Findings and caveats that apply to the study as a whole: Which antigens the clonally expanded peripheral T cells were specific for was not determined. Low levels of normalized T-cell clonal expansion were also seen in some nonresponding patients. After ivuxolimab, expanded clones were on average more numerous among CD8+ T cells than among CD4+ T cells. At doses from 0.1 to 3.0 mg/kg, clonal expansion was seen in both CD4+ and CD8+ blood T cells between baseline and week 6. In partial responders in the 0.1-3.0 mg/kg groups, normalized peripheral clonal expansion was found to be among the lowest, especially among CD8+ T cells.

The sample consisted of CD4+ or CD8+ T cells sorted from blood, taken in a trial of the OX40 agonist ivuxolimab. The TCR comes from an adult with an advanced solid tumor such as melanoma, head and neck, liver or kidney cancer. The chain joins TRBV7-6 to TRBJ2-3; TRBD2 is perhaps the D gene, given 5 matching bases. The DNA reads TGTGCCAGCAGCTTAGTCGGCAGGACTAGCACAGATACGCAGTATTTT. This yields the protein CASSLVGRTSTDTQYF.